These 4 T cell receptor beta chains came from one sample sequenced in a study of cytomegalovirus exposure and HLA in healthy donors. With 60 Vbeta and 13 Jbeta primers, the PCR was carried out. Sequencing used immunoSEQ multiplex PCR; TCRdb keeps in-frame clones, though not all of them. Of some 160,000 clones in the sample, about four fifths were seen once. Sequenced material: PBMCs. These TCRs come from a woman aged 40 to 55 in good health and CMV-seropositive.

V and J are TRBV19 and TRBJ1-2; 10 nucleotides match TRBD1. Trimming took 10 bases from V and 2 from J; bases not matched to a gene: 4. This CDR3 is 13 amino acids long. The germline V gene has CDR1 LNHDA and CDR2 SQIVND (reference sequence). The CDR3 loop reads CATSTGGNYGYTF. CDR3 DNA: TGTGCCACCTCGACAGGGGGCAACTATGGCTACACCTTC. The full variable domain, its missing parts supplied by reference TRBV19 and TRBJ1-2, is DGGITQSPKYLFRKEGQNVTLSCEQNLNHDAMYWYRQDPGQGLRLIYYSQIVNDFQKGDIAEGYSVSREKKESFPLTVTSAQKNPTAFYLCATSTGGNYGYTFGSGTRLTVV.

DNA for the CDR3: TGTGCCAGCAGTTGTCCCTTCAGGGGGCCTGAAAAACTGTTTTTT. This sequence encodes CASSCPFRGPEKLFF. The V gene is TRBV6-7, the J gene TRBJ1-4, with 8 bases matching TRBD1. TRBV6-7 is given ORF status, its function remaining uncertain. Trimming at V came to 4 bases and at J to 7 bases, leaving 8 bases not matched to a gene. The CDR3 consists of 15 residues.

The CDR3 loop is CASSLGPGGGSYEQYF. The CDR3 region has the DNA TGTGCCAGCAGCTTAGGCCCAGGTGGAGGGTCCTACGAGCAGTACTTC. The gene calls are TRBV7-9 and TRBJ2-7; D might be TRBD2 (6 bases). The germline V gene has CDR1 SEHNR and CDR2 FQNEAQ (reference sequence). Trimming took off 1 base at V and 1 base at J, with 14 bases between the two ends. The CDR3 is 16 residues long.

This clone was seen once. The V and J genes are TRBV9 and TRBJ1-2, with TRBD1 matching 8 bases. The CDR3 is made up of 14 amino acids. Germline V gene lookup returns CDR1 SGDLS and CDR2 YYNGEE. Unmatched junction bases numbered 7, after V lost 4 bases and J lost 5 bases. The CDR3 loop is CASSPSQGAYGYTF. The CDR3 nucleotides are TGTGCCAGCAGCCCTTCCCAGGGGGCGTATGGCTACACCTTC.